This T cell receptor beta chain was captured in a study of beta chain features in type 1 diabetes. Whole-study findings and limits: Patients' naive, central memory and regulatory TCRB repertoires appeared more alike than those of healthy donors. TCRB CDR3s were moderately but significantly shorter in Type 1 diabetes patients in all four CD4+ subsets.

Since all of the isolated RNA was reverse transcribed, expressed TCRB transcripts were what got sequenced. Produced via immunoSEQ multiplex PCR; TCRdb's table is partial and in-frame only. The table records around 150,000 clones, approximately 62% of them present only once. Germline loops: CDR1 MGHDK, CDR2 SYGVNS. This CDR3 has 14 residues. V was clipped by 5 bases and J by 8 bases, with 18 bases between them. This clone turned up a few times. No antigen is known for it. Each population that was sorted was more than 98% pure. V is TRBV25-1 and J is TRBJ1-2, with D unresolved. The sequenced sample was naive CD4+ T cells from blood. The clonotype was recovered from a man aged 25 to 40 with type 1 diabetes. The CDR3 DNA reads TGTGCCAGCAGTAACCCTCCTGAGTATGTCGGCTACACCTTC. This translates into CASSNPPEYVGYTF.